The rows below give T cell receptor beta chains drawn from one sample of a study of blood T cell repertoires in COVID-19. Assay: immunoSEQ multiplex PCR; the TCRdb copy retains only in-frame clones and omits some. This sample yields about 210,000 clones, of which almost 85% are seen a single time; approximately 12% belongs to the top ten. The specimen was peripheral blood. These receptors were taken from a woman aged 35 to 49 with acute or convalescent COVID-19. Both conserved end residues are part of each CDR3. A D gene is named only where the DNA matches it firmly. Only part of the rows carry a size: once, few, many, or a class if the clone is expanded.

TRBV27	NA	TRBJ2-1	TRBD1	CASSFLQGAVYNEQFF	TGTGCCAGCAGTTTCTTACAGGGGGCGGTCTACAATGAGCAGTTCTTC
TRBV6-1	NA	TRBJ1-2	NA	CASSDSPNYGYTF	TGTGCCAGCAGTGACAGTCCCAACTATGGCTACACCTTC
TRBV12-2	few	TRBJ2-1	NA	CASRPGLAGGPANEQFF	TGTGCAAGTCGCCCCGGACTAGCGGGGGGGCCGGCCAATGAGCAGTTCTTC
TRBV21-1	NA	TRBJ2-1	NA	CASSKEQGKDYNEQFF	TGTGCCAGCAGCAAAGAACAGGGGAAGGACTACAATGAGCAGTTCTTC
TRBV13	NA	TRBJ2-7	NA	CASSLGQGRYEQYF	TGTGCCAGCAGCTTAGGACAGGGCCGCTACGAGCAGTACTTC
TRBV30	NA	TRBJ1-2	TRBD1	CAWATDRGYGYTF	TGTGCCTGGGCTACAGACAGGGGGTATGGCTACACCTTC
TRBV5-4	NA	TRBJ2-6	NA	CASSLGIRSGANVLTF	TGTGCCAGCAGCTTGGGTATCAGATCTGGGGCCAACGTCCTGACTTTC
TRBV2	few	TRBJ2-5	TRBD1	CASTRDSFKETQYF	TGTGCCAGCACTAGGGACAGCTTTAAAGAGACCCAGTACTTC
TRBV28	NA	TRBJ2-7	TRBD2	CASGETGLAYEQYF	TGTGCCAGCGGGGAGACGGGACTAGCATACGAGCAGTACTTC
TRBV7-2	NA	TRBJ2-1	TRBD2	CASSLGLAGGEEQFF	TGTGCCAGCAGCCTCGGACTAGCGGGAGGAGAAGAGCAGTTCTTC
TRBV6-1	few	TRBJ1-5	TRBD1	CASREQGAGGNQPQHF	TGTGCCAGCAGGGAACAGGGGGCAGGGGGCAATCAGCCCCAGCATTTT
TRBV11-3	NA	TRBJ1-5	TRBD1	CASSLGGTGGAYSNQPQHF	TGTGCCAGCAGCTTAGGGGGGACAGGGGGTGCCTATAGCAATCAGCCCCAGCATTTT
TRBV10-3	NA	TRBJ1-2	TRBD1	CAISESGQGANGYTF	TGTGCCATCAGTGAGTCGGGACAGGGGGCGAATGGCTACACCTTC
TRBV19	NA	TRBJ1-5	TRBD1	CASSIVKQGAKLQPQHF	TGTGCCAGTAGTATAGTAAAACAGGGGGCGAAATTACAGCCCCAGCATTTT
TRBV4-1	few	TRBJ2-7	TRBD1	CASSPSGQAPYEQYF	TGCGCCAGCAGCCCCTCGGGACAGGCCCCCTACGAGCAGTACTTC